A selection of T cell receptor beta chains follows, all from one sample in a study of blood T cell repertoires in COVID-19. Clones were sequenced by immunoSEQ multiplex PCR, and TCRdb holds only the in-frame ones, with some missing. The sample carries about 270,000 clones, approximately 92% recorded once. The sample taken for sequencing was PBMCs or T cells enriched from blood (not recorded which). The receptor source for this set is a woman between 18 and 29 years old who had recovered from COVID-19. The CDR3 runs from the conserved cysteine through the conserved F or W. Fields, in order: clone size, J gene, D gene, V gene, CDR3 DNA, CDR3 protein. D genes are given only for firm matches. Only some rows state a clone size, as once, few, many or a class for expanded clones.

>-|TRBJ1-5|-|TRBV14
TGTGCCAGCAGCCAGGGAGGCAATCAGCCCCAGCATTTT
CASSQGGNQPQHF
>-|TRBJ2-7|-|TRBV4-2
TGTGCCAGCAGCCTTCAGGGGGCTAGCGGAGGTTACGAGCAGTACTTC
CASSLQGASGGYEQYF
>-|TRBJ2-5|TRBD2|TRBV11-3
TGTGCCAGCAGCTTAATGGGGGGGAGCGAGACCCAGTACTTC
CASSLMGGSETQYF
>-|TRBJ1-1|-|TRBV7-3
TGTGCCAGCAGCTTACGGGGGGACCACTTCATGAACACTGAAGCTTTCTTT
CASSLRGDHFMNTEAFF
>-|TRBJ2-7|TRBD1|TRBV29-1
TGCAGCGTCAGGGGGACGGTCTACGAGCAGTACTTC
CSVRGTVYEQYF
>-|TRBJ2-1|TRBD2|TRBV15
TGTGCCACCAGCAGAGGGACACGGGGGGGTTTAGATGAGCAGTTCTTC
CATSRGTRGGLDEQFF
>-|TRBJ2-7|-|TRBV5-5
TGTGCCAGCAGCGGCGGGGTTTACGAGCAGTACTTC
CASSGGVYEQYF
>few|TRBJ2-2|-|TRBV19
TGTGCCAGTACCCAATTGAGCGAGGTCGGGGAGCTGTTTTTT
CASTQLSEVGELFF
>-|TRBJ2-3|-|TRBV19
TGTGCCAGTAGTATACAGGGGATACGCACAGATACGCAGTATTTT
CASSIQGIRTDTQYF
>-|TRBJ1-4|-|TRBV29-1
TGCAGCGTTCAGGGAGGGCGCGGTGAAAAACTGTTTTTT
CSVQGGRGEKLFF
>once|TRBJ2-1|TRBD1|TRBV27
TGTGCCAGCAGTCCGAGGGACAGGGCCATAAATGAGCAGTTCTTC
CASSPRDRAINEQFF
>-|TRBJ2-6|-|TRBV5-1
TGCGCCAGCAGCTTGGGCCTTCGGGGGTCTGGGGCCAACGTCCTGACTTTC
CASSLGLRGSGANVLTF
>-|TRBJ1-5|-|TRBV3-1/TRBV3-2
TGTGCCAGCAGCCAAGCCGCGGGCCGAGGGCCCCAGCATTTT
CASSQAAGRGPQHF
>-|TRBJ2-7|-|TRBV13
TGTGCCAGCAGCCGGAACAGCGGAAGCTCCTACGAGCAGTACTTC
CASSRNSGSSYEQYF
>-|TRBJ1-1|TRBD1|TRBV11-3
TGTGCCAGCAGCCGATCTGGACAGGGTGCCGGGGCTGAAGCTTTCTTT
CASSRSGQGAGAEAFF